This T cell receptor (beta chain) comes out of a study of shared clonotypes between healthy human individuals. Partitioning of CD4+ cells yielded a CD45RA+ naive subset and a CD45RA-negative memory subset. The CDR3 length is 13 residues. The J segment lost 2 bases and the V segment lost 6 bases, leaving 6 bases of the junction unmatched. Germline assignment: CDR1 SQVTM and CDR2 ANQGSEA. Sequencing was performed with immunoSEQ multiplex PCR; in TCRdb, only in-frame clones are kept and a portion is missing. Among 600,000 to 700,000 clones listed, 60% to 75% were seen once. The rearrangement joins TRBV29-1 to TRBJ1-1; 7 positions match TRBD1. This clonotype was obtained from a woman aged 25 to 45 in good health. The sample consisted of memory CD4+ T cells sorted from blood. The subset is: CD45RA-negative fraction. As DNA, the CDR3 is TGCAGCGTCGGCAACAGGGGCAACACTGAAGCTTTCTTT. Translated, it gives CSVGNRGNTEAFF.